This T cell receptor (beta chain) emerged from a study of T-cell reconstitution after alpha-beta-depleted transplantation in children (dated by TCRdb to the mid-2010s). As for the study more broadly: The study quantitatively tracked T-cell immune reconstitution after TCRalphabeta/CD19-depleted allogeneic hematopoietic cell transplantation in children using TCR repertoire profiling.

Preparation of the library involved PCR. Sequencing used an Illumina HiSeq 2500. To normalize quantification of the TCRbeta repertoire, the TCR libraries were built with molecular barcoding that relied on unique molecular identifiers. Using fastp at Q25 and MiXCR, TCRdb reprocessed the public reads and kept productive beta chains. Entries are consolidated by CDR3 protein sequence, retaining the most common genes and DNA. Recorded for this sample are some 600,000 distinct CDR3 sequences; 16% of them occurred a single time. The ten largest clones capture approximately 1.1% of the sample. At least ten counts were recorded for this clonotype. Its antigen is still unknown. Per-base qualities were not stored, and no clone one base away is much larger. V is clipped by 0 bases and J by 0 bases, and the sequence between their germline boundaries is 27 bases long. CDR1 and CDR2 were assigned from the germline V gene as MNHEY and SVGEGT. There are 21 amino acids in the CDR3, from cysteine to phenylalanine inclusive. Only CDR3 DNA remains: 63 bases, in frame from the first base.

Recombination linked TRBV6-2 or TRBV6-3 to TRBJ2-7; TRBD2 could be the D gene, as 7 bases match. The TCR sequence derives from a human donor who donated a stem cell graft to a child with acute myeloid leukemia. Sequences were derived from PBMCs from the stem cell graft donor, sampled from the stem cell graft. The DNA reads TGTGCCAGCAGTTACTCGATTGGGGGGGCGGGCGCGGGTACTATCTCCTACGAGCAGTACTTC. Its amino acids are CASSYSIGGAGAGTISYEQYF.